This TCR beta chain was identified in a study of cytomegalovirus exposure and HLA in healthy donors (dated by TCRdb to the late 2010s). About the investigation overall: In an earlier analysis of approximately 640 of the donors, under 300 Gb of sequence data and just under 120 million unique TCR beta sequences from roughly 190 million T cells were reported. Using immunosequencing, the study profiled T cell repertoires from around 680 subjects and related those repertoires to cytomegalovirus serostatus. The study aimed to test whether cataloging public T cell receptors could reveal signatures of past pathogen exposure. Of the roughly 420 genotyped donors, roughly 76% were placed in the genetic ancestry cluster associated with self-reported Caucasian donors. Alongside the repertoire data, information on donor age, sex, ethnicity and CMV serostatus was compiled. Genome-wide SNP genotypes for about 60% of the roughly 700 donors were used in a later genetic analysis, which treated that subset as a discovery cohort. High-throughput TCR immunosequencing, statistical association of individual TCRs with disease status, and machine learning were combined to predict cytomegalovirus infection status. Across around 400 genotyped donors of the cohort, an average of roughly 200,000 unique TCR beta nucleotide sequences per donor were sequenced, and approximately 17% of those sequences were non-productive. Besides the first cohort of roughly 640 subjects, a separate validation cohort made up of 120 or so different subjects was used. All discovery cohort repertoires had been generated on a single sequencing platform. Roughly 5 DR-DQ haplotypes were handled as single units for association and clustering, since linkage in the cohort was strong. The number of donors typed differed by locus, with 629-630 for A, B, C, DRB1 and DQB1, roughly 520 for DQA1, 600 to 610 for DPA1, and about 450 for DPB1. Rather than using new phenotypic data, the later analysis identified candidate immune exposures from TCR beta sequences and from how often those sequences occurred across donors. In a later analysis, previously published TCR beta repertoires from roughly 710 donors were re-analyzed and high-resolution HLA genotyping was added so that TCR occurrence patterns could be studied. Both class I and class II loci were covered by HLA typing, at four-digit resolution. Roughly 300 gigabases of sequencing data and roughly 90 million unique TCR sequences were included in an early release covering around 650 HLA-typed donors. An earlier analysis of several hundred of the donors used high-throughput TCR beta sequencing to judge whether each TCR beta V gene segment behaved as functional or pseudogenic. Results and caveats for the whole study, not just this receptor: Immune exposure information for the cohort was limited to CMV serostatus. At a false discovery rate of 0.05, a later analysis linked 16,951 TCR beta sequences to specific HLA alleles. Because counts were too low, roughly 17 rarely observed V segments, including chromosome 9 orphons, were left out of the earlier analysis of 587 of the donors. In a later analysis, TCR association rates were found to vary across HLA loci, with the most associated TCRs seen for DRB1 alleles and the fewest for HLA-C alleles. A later analysis found that HLA-associated TCR beta chains were more clonally expanded and had lower generation probabilities than equally common non-associated chains. According to a later analysis, most CMV-associated TCR beta chains appeared to be HLA-restricted, and the HLA associations seemed to be driven largely by CMV exposure. While some public TCRs were present in many individuals, most TCR sequences turned up only very rarely across donors. Cytomegalovirus status was reported to be diagnosed by the classifier with high specificity and sensitivity in both the original and validation cohorts. A further reported finding was that TCR beta sequences accurately predicted the HLA-A and HLA-B alleles for most subjects in the first cohort. Broadly in line with IMGT annotations, most TCR beta V segments showed up in productive rearrangements about 87% or about 30% of the time in an earlier analysis of a few hundred of the donors. The presence/absence analyses assumed that sequencing depth was roughly uniform across donors, and that assumption may not be true. A cluster of highly shared sequence variants was judged likely to represent a technical artifact of the sequencing pipeline. When HLA alleles, especially DR and DQ, strongly co-occurred, attributing TCR associations to individual alleles was difficult. V-gene and J-gene trimming of TCR beta chains was associated with a missense DCLRE1C variant in a later genetic analysis, and the association was replicated in an independent cohort. Because HLA typing was unavailable for some donors at each locus, only the typed subset was used in association tests. The authors suggested that the approach could potentially be extended to other disease states and immunological phenotypes. Compared with the roughly 710-donor mean, donors in an Asian-associated ancestry cluster had fewer N-insertions in productive TCRs, according to a later genetic analysis. In this cohort, only TCR beta chains were sequenced, and detectable features were limited by the absence of alpha or paired-chain data. Correlated functional status among segregating V segments might be attributable to linkage disequilibrium, but an unknown experimental factor could not be ruled out. In vitro tests confirmed that a few of the cytomegalovirus-associated TCR beta chains recognize cytomegalovirus antigens. A total of 150 or so TCR beta chains were listed by the study as associated with cytomegalovirus. Some IMGT-functional V segments, including TRBV6-2 and TRBV6-3, could not be distinguished by the 87-base-pair reads and were therefore excluded. Several of the top co-occurrence clusters appeared to be linked to parvovirus B19, influenza, CMV and Epstein-Barr virus, according to a later analysis.

Library preparation used the immunoSEQ multiplex PCR assay. The multiplex PCR relied on a mix of 60 forward primers for TCR Vbeta segments and 13 reverse primers for TCR Jbeta segments. Amplification of the CDR3 region of rearranged TCR beta genes was performed with a multiplex PCR assay on genomic DNA. The Illumina HiSeq System was used to sequence the amplified TCR beta libraries as 87-base-pair reads. In the source study's methods: Across the roughly 640 repertoires, a later analysis counted approximately 83 million unique TCR beta chains, approximately 12 million of which were shared by at least two donors. Raw reads were error-corrected and collapsed into unique sequences by a nearest-neighbor algorithm in which closely related sequences were merged to remove PCR and sequencing errors. V, D and J gene segments were assigned by aligning CDR3 sequences to IMGT reference sequences. Each retained sequence needed at least a six-nucleotide match to both a V gene segment and a J gene segment. A rearrangement counted as productive if the CDR3 had no stop codons and remained in frame with V and J, and every other rearrangement counted as non-productive. Following IMGT convention, CDR3 was defined as the stretch from the second conserved V-encoded cysteine up to the conserved J-encoded phenylalanine. The earlier analysis of about 610 of the donors excluded sequences that lacked an unambiguous match to a single V gene segment. In an earlier analysis of 587 of the donors, V segments were called functional above 56.7% productive rearrangements and were called segregating when the between-donor standard deviation exceeded 5%. A statistical classification framework was built for diagnosing cytomegalovirus status from the catalog of TCR beta chain sequences. In a later analysis, V and J genes were assigned by comparing TCR nucleotide sequences against IMGT/GENE-DB human TR gene sequences. In a later analysis, CDR3 sequences and most-parsimonious VDJ recombination scenarios were assigned using the TCRdist pipeline. In a later analysis, each TCR beta chain was defined by its CDR3 amino acid sequence together with its V-gene family, and reads lacking a unique V-gene family were excluded. In a later analysis, approximately 590 highly shared, low-generation-probability nucleotide sequences were removed to address suspected cross-contamination and a sequencing artifact. In a later analysis, a clonal expansion index was calculated for each public chain from normalized within-repertoire ranks of inferred template counts. In a later analysis, generation probabilities were computed using a VDJ recombination model fitted to out-of-frame rearrangements, and the results were checked against IGoR. In a later analysis, TCR-TCR, TCR-HLA and TCR-CMV co-occurrence was scored with hypergeometric tests, and a repertoire-size bias correction was applied to TCR pairs. A later analysis estimated false discovery rates by permuting HLA or CMV assignments 20 times. A later analysis grouped co-occurring TCRs with DBSCAN, adding TCRdist sequence similarity when clustering within HLA-allele-positive subsets. Repertoires with fewer than 30,000 or more than 120,000 public chains, plus five repertoires with anomalous nucleotide sharing, were excluded from co-occurrence clustering. TCRdb took this table from immuneACCESS and kept in-frame rearrangements with V and J called. Such tables lack part of the clones; where checked against another copy, unresolved V genes explain under half of the gap, and the rest is unexplained. V and J calls and clone size follow that table, whereas D and trimming were derived from the DNA. The sample's clone listing holds roughly 190,000 clones. The ten largest clones represent approximately 0.82% of the sample.

CDR1 and CDR2, per the germline V gene, are SGDLS and YYNGEE. Trimming leaves V shorter by 0 bases and J shorter by 7 bases, with the junction holding 3 bases beyond the gene matches. The CDR3, cysteine through phenylalanine, is 13 amino acids long. This entry keeps only the CDR3 DNA: 39 bases, framed from base 1. The cohort comprised hundreds of healthy bone marrow donors. At the time of sampling, every cohort member was nominally healthy, though immune exposures that went unrecorded were likely present. The donor was CMV seropositive and was included in the group of almost 300 seropositive cohort members. A peripheral blood sample was provided by each donor, and peripheral blood mononuclear cells were used for TCR beta sequencing. The Qiagen DNeasy Blood Extraction Kit was used to extract genomic DNA from the blood cell samples. On this clone: Its cognate antigen has yet to be identified.

The clonotype comes from a woman in her late teens or twenties in good health and CMV-seropositive. Specimen: PBMCs. This receptor chain uses TRBV9 and TRBJ1-2, and TRBD1 matches 7 of the central bases. CDR3 loop: CASSVADRSGYTF. The DNA sequence is given as TGTGCCAGCAGCGTAGCGGACAGGAGTGGCTACACCTTC.